A selection of T cell receptor beta chains follows, all from one sample in a study of T cells after yellow fever vaccination. TCRdb reprocessed the 5' RACE reads via MiXCR and lists one record per CDR3 protein. The sample lists approximately 510,000 distinct CDR3 sequences, 20% to 25% occurring once. This specimen consisted of PBMCs, obtained 21 days after the first yellow fever vaccination. These receptors originate from a man between 18 and 29 years old who received the YFV17D yellow fever vaccine. CDR3s include the opening cysteine and the closing phenylalanine or tryptophan. Each record gives: V gene, D gene, J gene, clone size, CDR3 DNA, CDR3 protein. D genes are given only for firm matches. Part of the rows lack a size; the others show once, few, many or a class for expanded clones.

TRBV6-5	.	TRBJ1-1	.	TGTGCCAGCAGCAGGTCACTGAACACTGAAGCTTTCTTT	CASSRSLNTEAFF
TRBV4-1	TRBD2	TRBJ2-7	.	TGCGCCAGCAGCCAGATAGGGGAGGGCGACGAGCAGTACTTC	CASSQIGEGDEQYF
TRBV11-1	.	TRBJ2-5	few	TGTGCCAGCAGCCTACAGGAAGAGACCCAGTACTTC	CASSLQEETQYF
TRBV18	.	TRBJ2-5	.	TGTGCCAGCTCACCAACCGGGACTGGGGCGGAAGAGACCCAGTACTTC	CASSPTGTGAEETQYF
TRBV5-1	.	TRBJ2-3	few	TGCGCCAGCAGCTTGGATGCAGCGGGCACAGATACGCAGTATTTT	CASSLDAAGTDTQYF
TRBV7-6	.	TRBJ2-3	few	TGTGCCAGCGTATGGGGACGCTATCTGACTACGCAGTATTTT	CASVWGRYLTTQYF
TRBV4-1	.	TRBJ2-2	.	TGCGCCAGCAGTCCCAGGGAAGGCACCGGGGAGCTGTTTTTT	CASSPREGTGELFF
TRBV5-4	.	TRBJ1-1	few	TGTGCCAGCAGCTTGGCCCAGGGCAAGAACACTGAAGCTTTCTTT	CASSLAQGKNTEAFF
TRBV15	.	TRBJ1-4	.	TGTGCCACCAGCAGAGGAGGGGCAACTAATGAAAAACTGTTTTTT	CATSRGGATNEKLFF
TRBV7-2	TRBD1	TRBJ1-2	.	TGTGCCAGCAGCTCGCTACAGGGGGATGGCTACACCTTC	CASSSLQGDGYTF
TRBV5-5	TRBD1	TRBJ2-3	many	TGTGCCAGCAGCTCTCCGGGGACAGGGGTCGACGGAGATACGCAGTATTTT	CASSSPGTGVDGDTQYF
TRBV5-4	TRBD1	TRBJ2-1	few	TGTGCCAGCAGCTCGGGACAGGGGCTGTTCTTC	CASSSGQGLFF
TRBV30	.	TRBJ1-1	.	TGTGCCTGGAGCGGGGGAGGCCCGCTAGCTTTCTTT	CAWSGGGPLAFF
TRBV20-1	TRBD2	TRBJ2-3	.	TGCAGTGCTAGCGGACTAGCGGACCCCACAGATACGCAGTATTTT	CSASGLADPTDTQYF
TRBV13	TRBD2	TRBJ2-7	.	TGTGCCAGCAGCTTTGAGCGGGGGCCTTCCTACGAGCAGTACTTC	CASSFERGPSYEQYF
TRBV20-1	.	TRBJ2-2	once	TGCAGTGCTACTAGCGAACAGGCGAACACCGGGGAGCTGTTTTTT	CSATSEQANTGELFF
TRBV10-3	.	TRBJ1-6	few	TGTGCCATCAGTGATAGGGGACCCCTCCACTTT	CAISDRGPLHF
TRBV20-1	.	TRBJ2-3	few	TGCAGTGCTATGCTTCAGGATACGCAGTATTTT	CSAMLQDTQYF
TRBV6-2/TRBV6-3	.	TRBJ1-5	.	TGTGCCAGCAGCCGTCCCGGGACCGCATATAGCAATCAGCCCCAGCATTTT	CASSRPGTAYSNQPQHF
TRBV7-9	.	TRBJ2-1	few	TGTGCCAGCAGCCCCCTAACAGGGTACCATGAGCAGTTCTTC	CASSPLTGYHEQFF
TRBV7-2	.	TRBJ2-1	.	TGTGCCAGCAGCTTCCTGCGGGAGCAGTTCTTC	CASSFLREQFF
TRBV9	.	TRBJ1-3	.	TGTGCCAGCAGCGTAGCAACCCAGGGAGTGGATGGAAACACCATATATTTT	CASSVATQGVDGNTIYF
TRBV23-1	.	TRBJ2-2	few	TGCGCCAGCAGTCAAATCGAGGGAGATGACACCGGGGAGCTGTTTTTT	CASSQIEGDDTGELFF
TRBV25-1	.	TRBJ1-6	few	TGTGCCAGCAGTGAAGCGAATTCACCCCTCCACTTT	CASSEANSPLHF
TRBV18	.	TRBJ1-2	few	TGTGCCAGCTCACTTCCTGGGGCCGCGTCGCGGGGCTACACCTTC	CASSLPGAASRGYTF
TRBV11-2	TRBD1	TRBJ2-7	few	TGTGCCAGCAGCTTAGATAGGACAGGGAGCTCCTACGAGCAGTACTTC	CASSLDRTGSSYEQYF
TRBV6-2/TRBV6-3	.	TRBJ2-7	few	TGTGCCAGCGGGACGTTGAACTACGAGCAGTACTTC	CASGTLNYEQYF
TRBV27	.	TRBJ1-6	few	TGTGCCAGCAGTCTTCGGGGGTCCGGGGGATATAATTCACCCCTCCACTTT	CASSLRGSGGYNSPLHF
TRBV11-2	.	TRBJ1-3	.	TGTGCCAGCAGCTTACAGGCCCGGGGGCTCTCTGGAAACACCATATATTTT	CASSLQARGLSGNTIYF
TRBV29-1	.	TRBJ1-6	few	TGCAGCGTTGAAGTCCGATCCAATTCACCCCTCCACTTT	CSVEVRSNSPLHF
TRBV7-3	.	TRBJ2-4	once	TGTTCCAGGGTAATCGCCAAAAACATTCAGTACTTC	CSRVIAKNIQYF
TRBV12-3/TRBV12-4	TRBD2	TRBJ2-5	few	TGTGCCAGCAGTCCAACTAGCGACCCCCAAGAGACCCAGTACTTC	CASSPTSDPQETQYF
TRBV6-2/TRBV6-3	TRBD1	TRBJ1-1	few	TGTGCCAGCAGTTACTACGGACAGGGGGCTGAAGCTTTCTTT	CASSYYGQGAEAFF
TRBV7-2	.	TRBJ1-4	.	TGTGCCAGCAGCTTATACGGGGAGGGAAAACTGTTTTTT	CASSLYGEGKLFF
TRBV12-3/TRBV12-4	.	TRBJ1-4	few	TGTGCCAGCAGCCCATCCCGGGGCCTAAATGAAAAACTGTTTTTT	CASSPSRGLNEKLFF
TRBV6-4	.	TRBJ2-7	few	TGTGCCAGCAGTGACTCGCCCTTAGACGAGCAGTACTTC	CASSDSPLDEQYF
TRBV7-3	.	TRBJ2-2	.	TGTGCCAGCAGCTTAGGGGGCCAAGCGAACACCGGGGAGCTGTTTTTT	CASSLGGQANTGELFF
TRBV4-2	.	TRBJ1-4	few	TGTGCCAGCAGCCGTGGAGACGGTAATGAAAAACTGTTTTTT	CASSRGDGNEKLFF
TRBV5-1	.	TRBJ2-4	.	TGCGCCAGCAGCTTAGGGGAAGCCAAAAACATTCAGTACTTC	CASSLGEAKNIQYF
TRBV5-6	.	TRBJ1-2	.	TGTGCCAGCAGCTTGGTTCGTAGGATGTATGGCTACACCTTC	CASSLVRRMYGYTF
TRBV11-2	.	TRBJ1-1	.	TGTGCCAGCAGCTCCCTGGACAGGAACACTGAAGCTTTCTTT	CASSSLDRNTEAFF
TRBV7-2	.	TRBJ2-3	few	TGTGCCAGCAGCCCAGTGGCAGGGAGGTGGTACACAGATACGCAGTATTTT	CASSPVAGRWYTDTQYF
TRBV6-5	TRBD2	TRBJ2-1	.	TGTGCCAGCAGTTACTCTGGCGGGGGGTGGGATGAGCAGTTCTTC	CASSYSGGGWDEQFF
TRBV7-3	.	TRBJ2-5	few	TGTGCCAGCAGCTTAGGGGGCGGGGGCGGAGAGACCCAGTACTTC	CASSLGGGGGETQYF
TRBV5-4	.	TRBJ1-2	.	TGTGCCAGCCTAGCTTCCGCCGAGGGGGGTGGCTACACCTTC	CASLASAEGGGYTF
TRBV6-2/TRBV6-3	.	TRBJ2-2	.	TGTGCCAGCAGTTACGAAGGACCTAATCTCACCGGGGAGCTGTTTTTT	CASSYEGPNLTGELFF
TRBV5-1	.	TRBJ2-5	.	TGCGCCAGCAGCTTGGTGGGGGGAATACAAGAGACCCAGTACTTC	CASSLVGGIQETQYF
TRBV6-1	TRBD1	TRBJ1-1	few	TGTGCCAGCAGTCCGGGACAGGGAGGTCCCTACACTGAAGCTTTCTTT	CASSPGQGGPYTEAFF
TRBV5-1	TRBD1	TRBJ2-3	many	TGCGCCAGCAGCCCCGGGCAGGGGGCGGGAGATACGCAGTATTTT	CASSPGQGAGDTQYF